The 22 T cell receptor beta chains in this list originate from one sample, sequenced in a study of blood T cell repertoires in COVID-19. Here immunoSEQ multiplex PCR was the method, and the copy in TCRdb shows in-frame clones only, minus some. The sample has more than 85,000 clones, roughly 80% seen once. Material: peripheral blood. These receptors were obtained from a man aged 60 to 75 with active or convalescent COVID-19.

V and J are TRBV7-8 and TRBJ2-5, with D tentatively TRBD1 (6 bases). The CDR3 length is 14 residues. The V end lost 1 base, the J end lost 7 bases, and 13 bases lay between the germline ends. Germline-derived CDR1 and CDR2 are SGHVS and FQNEAQ. The chain's CDR3 is CASSLVGAFGTQYF. For the CDR3, the DNA is TGTGCCAGCAGCTTAGTGGGGGCCTTCGGGACCCAGTACTTC.

The chain combines TRBV9 with TRBJ1-2; possibly TRBD1 for D (6 bases). Germline loops: CDR1 SGDLS, CDR2 YYNGEE. This CDR3 is built from 17 residues. The V and J ends lost 0 bases and 0 bases respectively, with 15 bases between them. Here the CDR3 reads CASSVEAGVLANYGYTF. Written as DNA, the CDR3 is TGTGCCAGCAGCGTAGAGGCAGGGGTTTTAGCTAACTATGGCTACACCTTC. The full variable domain, its missing parts supplied by reference TRBV9 and TRBJ1-2, is DSGVTQTPKHLITATGQRVTLRCSPRSGDLSVYWYQQSLDQGLQFLIQYYNGEERAKGNILERFSAQQFPDLHSELNLSSLELGDSALYFCASSVEAGVLANYGYTFGSGTRLTVV.

The CDR3 coding sequence is TGTGCCAGCAGCTTAGCCCACTACGAGCAGTACTTC. As protein: CASSLAHYEQYF. The chain couples TRBV11-2 to TRBJ2-7; no clear D. CDR3 size: 12 residues. Per germline, CDR1 SGHAT and CDR2 FQNNGV. V lost 1 base, J lost 3 bases, and 4 bases lay in between.

This chain connects TRBV7-9 to TRBJ1-2; possibly TRBD1 for D (6 bases). V was trimmed by 5 bases and J by 4 bases, leaving 17 bases between them. CDR1 SEHNR and CDR2 FQNEAQ come from the germline V gene (reference sequence). CDR3 length: 15 residues. The CDR3 region is CASSPGQSGGYGYTF. Written as DNA, the CDR3 is TGTGCCAGCAGCCCAGGACAGTCCGGTGGCTATGGCTACACCTTC.

This clone was picked up one time. This CDR3 is CASSSVQTANTEAFF. The CDR3, as DNA: TGCGCCAGCAGCTCGGTACAGACAGCGAACACTGAAGCTTTCTTT. This chain joins TRBV5-1 and TRBJ1-1; tentative D call: TRBD1 (5 bases). Trimming took off 3 bases at V and 1 base at J, with 13 bases between the two ends. Germline CDR1 and CDR2: SGHRS and YFSETQ. The CDR3 covers 15 residues.

The chain is built from TRBV6-2 or TRBV6-3 and TRBJ2-7, with 9 nucleotides matching TRBD1. CDR1 MNHEY and CDR2 SVGEGT come from the germline V gene. The CDR3 spans 17 residues. Trimming removed 5 bases from V and 0 bases from J; junction bases left unmatched: 11. CDR3 nucleotides: TGTGCCAGCAGTCCGCCCACCGGGACAGGGTACTCCTACGAGCAGTACGTC. Translated, it gives CASSPPTGTGYSYEQYV.

As concerns this clone: The germline gene is not matched at one end of the junction; a read error may be the cause. The chain links TRBV28 to TRBJ2-1; 11 bases line up with TRBD2. Looked up from germline, CDR1 is MDHEN and CDR2 is SYDVKM. This CDR3 spans 15 amino acids. This CDR3 is CASSQTSGRINGQFF. DNA of the CDR3: TGTGCCAGCAGCCAAACTAGCGGGAGAATCAATGGGCAGTTCTTC.

The V gene is TRBV6-5, the J gene TRBJ1-3; 9 nucleotides align to TRBD1. The CDR3 is 15 residues long. Germline lookup yields CDR1 MNHEY and CDR2 SVGAGI. Trimming removed 6 bases from V and 6 bases from J; junction bases left unmatched: 9. CDR3 nucleotides: TGTGCCAGCAGCACAACAGGGGGCGGTGAAAACACCATATATTTT. Translated: CASSTTGGGENTIYF.

The chain couples TRBV7-9 to TRBJ2-3; TRBD2 matches 7 bases. Germline V gene sequence: CDR1 SEHNR, CDR2 FQNEAQ (reference sequence). Unmatched junction bases numbered 8, after V lost 2 bases and J lost 0 bases. The CDR3 extends over 17 amino acids. CDR3 residues: CASSLQLAGVSTDTQYF. CDR3 sequence (DNA): TGTGCCAGCAGCTTACAGTTGGCGGGAGTGAGCACAGATACGCAGTATTTT.

This clone was counted a few times. The chain has TRBV5-6 and TRBJ1-4; tentative D call: TRBD1 (6 bases). The CDR3 has 14 amino acids. Germline V CDR1 and CDR2: SGHDT, YYEEEE. Trimming shortened V by 6 bases and J by 7 bases, and 16 bases separated the two germline ends. CDR3 region: CASTMGAGREKLFF. The CDR3 DNA follows: TGTGCCAGCACTATGGGGGCAGGGCGTGAAAAACTGTTTTTT.

This clone was observed a handful of times. The V and J genes are TRBV14 and TRBJ2-2; 11 bases match TRBD2. Germline CDR1 SGHDN, CDR2 FVKESK. This CDR3 comprises 19 residues. With 5 bases clipped from V and 0 bases from J, the junction kept 11 bases outside the gene matches. As DNA, the CDR3 is TGTGCCAGCAGCAGACTCCCCGGGACTAGCGGAGCGAACACCGGGGAGCTGTTTTTT. Translation gives CASSRLPGTSGANTGELFF.

The V gene is TRBV28, the J gene TRBJ2-4; perhaps TRBD1 as D (5 bases). V lost 3 bases to trimming and J lost 10 bases, with 13 bases between them. This CDR3 contains 13 residues. Germline V CDR1 and CDR2: MDHEN, SYDVKM. CDR3 nucleotide sequence: TGTGCCAGCAGTTTGAGACAGCTAGGGATTCAGTACTTC. This codes for CASSLRQLGIQYF.

V and J are TRBV6-1 and TRBJ1-4; 9 bases align to TRBD1. V trimming: 3 bases; J trimming: 3 bases; junction bases outside the gene matches: 8. The CDR3 has 17 residues. The germline V gene encodes CDR1 MNHNS and CDR2 SASEGT. CDR3 loop: CASSDPGQGLSNEKLFF. CDR3 sequence (DNA): TGTGCCAGCAGTGACCCTGGACAGGGGCTTTCTAATGAAAAACTGTTTTTT.

This clone turned up a few times. The J gene is TRBJ2-1, the V gene TRBV4-1; TRBD2 agrees at 7 bases. CDR3 length: 19 residues. V shed 3 bases and J 5 bases; nucleotides not matched to a gene: 19. Germline CDR1 MGHRA, CDR2 YSYEKL. The CDR3 coding sequence is TGCGCCAGCAGCCATAGCGGGCTATTCAATGGGGTTCAACACAATGAGCAGTTCTTC. Its translation: CASSHSGLFNGVQHNEQFF.

This rearrangement joins TRBV6-5 to TRBJ1-1; D possibly corresponds to TRBD1 (5 bases). The CDR3 is 15 amino acids. The V end lost 8 bases, the J end lost 2 bases, and 18 bases lay between the germline ends. Germline V lookup: CDR1 MNHEY, CDR2 SVGAGI. The DNA for the CDR3 is TGTGCCAGCTTCAGGGAGGGGAAAACAAACACTGAAGCTTTCTTT. Translated, it gives CASFREGKTNTEAFF.

The chain uses TRBV25-1 and TRBJ2-1; 7 nucleotides line up with TRBD1. J lost 1 base, V lost 4 bases, and 4 bases had no gene match. Germline CDR1 and CDR2: MGHDK and SYGVNS. The CDR3 is 15 amino acids. The CDR3 DNA follows: TGTGCCAGCAGTGCCAGGACAGGATCCTACAATGAGCAGTTCTTC. Translation: CASSARTGSYNEQFF. The full variable domain, its missing parts supplied by reference TRBV25-1 and TRBJ2-1, is EADIYQTPRYLVIGTGKKITLECSQTMGHDKMYWYQQDPGMELHLIHYSYGVNSTEKGDLSSESTVSRIRTEHFPLTLESARPSHTSQYLCASSARTGSYNEQFFGPGTRLTVL.

This clone was detected only once. The genes are TRBV14 and TRBJ2-7; possible D gene TRBD2, 6 bases. Per germline, CDR1 SGHDN and CDR2 FVKESK. This CDR3 has 16 amino acids. V was clipped by 4 bases and J by 3 bases, with 19 bases between them. CDR3 loop: CASSLRDLKRDYEQYF. As DNA, the CDR3 is TGTGCCAGCAGCCTCCGGGACTTGAAGAGGGACTACGAGCAGTACTTC. Full variable domain (rest looked up from reference TRBV14 and TRBJ2-7): EAGVTQFPSHSVIEKGQTVTLRCDPISGHDNLYWYRRVMGKEIKFLLHFVKESKQDESGMPNNRFLAERTGGTYSTLKVQPAELEDSGVYFCASSLRDLKRDYEQYFGPGTRLTVT.

V usage is TRBV19 and J usage is TRBJ2-4; TRBD2 might be the D (6 bases). CDR3 size: 16 residues. With 6 bases removed from V and 1 base from J, the gap between germline ends came to 16 bases. CDR1 is LNHDA, CDR2 SQIVND, per germline (reference sequence). Here the CDR3 reads CASSPLPGEAKNIQYF. The CDR3, as DNA: TGTGCCAGTAGCCCCCTTCCGGGGGAGGCCAAAAACATTCAGTACTTC.

The J gene is TRBJ2-7, the V gene TRBV11-2, with TRBD1 matching over 9 bases. This CDR3 comprises 15 residues. With 3 bases clipped from V and 3 bases from J, the junction kept 6 bases outside the gene matches. Germline CDR1 is SGHAT and CDR2 is FQNNGV. CDR3 protein: CASSLSGQGNYEQYF. For the CDR3, the DNA is TGTGCCAGCAGCTTGTCGGGACAGGGCAACTACGAGCAGTACTTC.

This rearrangement joins TRBV5-1 to TRBJ2-1, with 16 bases aligning to TRBD2. Germline V CDR1 and CDR2: SGHRS, YFSETQ. The CDR3 runs 17 residues. The ends lost 4 bases at V and 2 bases at J; junction bases unmatched: 3. CDR3 coding DNA: TGCGCCAGCAGCACGGGACTAGCGGGAGGGACCTACAATGAGCAGTTCTTC. Its translation is CASSTGLAGGTYNEQFF.

The gene calls are TRBV5-1 and TRBJ2-3; TRBD2 might be the D (6 bases). The ends were cut back, 4 bases at V and 4 bases at J, with 16 bases in the middle. CDR3 size: 15 residues. Germline V gene lookup returns CDR1 SGHRS and CDR2 YFSETQ. CDR3 DNA: TGCGCCAGCAGCGCCGGGCGGCGGGGCGCAGATACGCAGTATTTT. It yields the protein CASSAGRRGADTQYF.

The rearrangement links TRBV3-1 (or the pseudogene TRBV3-2) to TRBJ2-2, with a tentative D call TRBD2 (5 bases). The CDR3 has 14 amino acids. V was pared by 4 bases and J by 2 bases, with 8 bases between. CDR1 and CDR2 (germline): LGHDT, YNNKEL (reference sequence). CDR3 nucleotide sequence: TGTGCCAGCAGCCTGGGAGCTAACACCGGGGAGCTGTTTTTT. Translating gives CASSLGANTGELFF.